This TCR beta chain derives from a study of radiotherapy plus CTLA-4 blockade in lung cancer. The CDR3 is 13 residues long. The ends were cut back, 4 bases at V and 8 bases at J, with 13 bases in the middle. Germline loops: CDR1 SGHDT, CDR2 YYEEEE. The protocol was immunoSEQ multiplex PCR, while the TCRdb copy is restricted to in-frame clones and leaves out a portion. The sample lists 80,000 to 95,000 clones, approximately 80% occurring once. The chain couples TRBV5-6 to TRBJ1-5; perhaps TRBD1 as D (5 bases). This clonotype originated in a human donor with non-small cell lung cancer that progressed on radiotherapy plus ipilimumab. This specimen consisted of peripheral blood, obtained from a patient treated with radiotherapy plus ipilimumab. The CDR3 DNA sequence: TGTGCCAGCAGCCGGGGATTGGGGGAGCCCCAGCATTTT. Translating it yields CASSRGLGEPQHF.